This T cell receptor (beta chain) came from a study of T cells after yellow fever vaccination. In the study overall: The authors prepared low-cell-number fractions using SMART-Seq v4 Ultra Low Input.

The study's findings and limits: Sorted repertoires could include abundant contaminating clonotypes from bulk cells.

TCRdb re-called the 5' RACE reads through MiXCR, storing one row per CDR3 protein. The table lists more than 15,000 distinct CDR3 sequences, around 4% of them singletons. Per the germline V gene, CDR1 is MNHEY and CDR2 is SVGEGT. The CDR3 length is 15 residues. Trimming took 7 bases from V and 8 from J, leaving 21 bases between them. The chain links TRBV6-2 or TRBV6-3 to TRBJ2-1; perhaps TRBD2 as D (7 bases). This receptor was taken from a man between 25 and 39 years old who received the YFV17D yellow fever vaccine. The specimen was PBMCs, either bulk or a sorted T-cell subset (CD4+, CD8+, memory, or dextramer-sorted; not recorded which), collected 15 days after the yellow fever booster vaccination. DNA of the CDR3: TGTGCCAGCACCATCTTAGGGGGGGCGCAGGATGAGCAGTTCTTC. Translating it yields CASTILGGAQDEQFF.